A selection of T cell receptor beta chains follows, all from one sample in a study of T cell repertoires in cytomegalovirus infection. For these TCRs, the target antigens are not known. MiXCR, applied by TCRdb to the reads, yields one record per CDR3 protein. The sample holds 300,000 to 400,000 distinct CDR3 sequences; roughly 25% are singletons and the top ten take more than 10%. The sample was cultured PBMCs, taken from culture after CMV antigen stimulation. These receptors were obtained from a human donor in good health (CMV status not recorded). Some clones in this sample may be carry-over from other donors' samples. CDR3s include the opening cysteine and the closing phenylalanine or tryptophan. Fields, in order: J gene, D gene, V gene, CDR3 length, clone size, CDR3 DNA, CDR3 protein. A D gene is named only where the DNA matches it firmly. Clone size is not always given. Where it is, it says once, few, many or a class for expanded clones.

>TRBJ1-2|TRBD1|TRBV6-5|13|NA
TGTGCCAGCAGTGGGACAGGCCGCGGGGGCTACACCTTC
CASSGTGRGGYTF
>TRBJ2-6|TRBD1|TRBV19|16|many
TGTGCCAGTAGAAAAACAGGGGTTCCTGGGGCCAACGTCCTGACTTTC
CASRKTGVPGANVLTF
>TRBJ2-3|NA|TRBV6-2/TRBV6-3|14|NA
TGTGCCAGCAGTTACGGATTAGACACAGATACGCAGTATTTT
CASSYGLDTDTQYF
>TRBJ2-3|NA|TRBV6-5|16|NA
TGTGCCAGCACCCTAAACTACCGCGGGAGCACAGATACGCAGTATTTT
CASTLNYRGSTDTQYF
>TRBJ1-1|NA|TRBV18|14|NA
TGTGCCAGCTCTCTGCAGTCCAGGGGCTCTGAAGCTTTCTTT
CASSLQSRGSEAFF
>TRBJ2-3|TRBD2|TRBV4-1|16|once
TGCGCCAGCAGCAGATCTAGCGGGATGAGAACAGATACGCAGTATTTT
CASSRSSGMRTDTQYF
>TRBJ2-7|NA|TRBV7-4|15|NA
TGTGCCAGCAGCTTAGATGGGAGTCCCTCCTACGAGCAGTACTTC
CASSLDGSPSYEQYF
>TRBJ1-2|NA|TRBV7-2|12|NA
TGTGCCAGCAACAGCCTAGGGTATGGCTACACCTTC
CASNSLGYGYTF
>TRBJ2-2|TRBD2|TRBV11-1|15|few
TGTGCCAGCAGCCCGAAGCGGGAGAACACCGGGGAGCTGTTTTTT
CASSPKRENTGELFF
>TRBJ2-1|NA|TRBV7-2|14|NA
TGTGCCAGCAGATTAGTAGGTAGACGCAATGAGCAGTTCTTC
CASRLVGRRNEQFF
>TRBJ2-7|NA|TRBV27|17|few
TGTGCCAGCAGTTTATTGGCCTCCCCCAAGCTCTCCTACGAGCAGTACTTC
CASSLLASPKLSYEQYF
>TRBJ2-3|NA|TRBV24-1|13|NA
TGTGCCACCAGTGATCCCCCCTTAGTTGTGCAGTATTTT
CATSDPPLVVQYF
>TRBJ2-1|TRBD2|TRBV7-2|16|NA
TGTGCCAGCAGCTTAGTTTCCCCGCGACTAGCCCCTAAGCAGTTCTTC
CASSLVSPRLAPKQFF
>TRBJ2-1|TRBD2|TRBV20-1|16|few
TGCAGTGCTAACGGACTAGCGGGAACCCTTGGGGATGAGCAGTTCTTC
CSANGLAGTLGDEQFF
>TRBJ1-5|NA|TRBV24-1|14|NA
TGTGCCACTACCCAAACAGGGAACAATCAGCCCCAGCATTTT
CATTQTGNNQPQHF
>TRBJ1-5|TRBD1|TRBV25-1|17|NA
TGTGCCAGCAGTGAAGCTGGGACAGGGGGGGTGTTGCAGCCCCAGCATTTT
CASSEAGTGGVLQPQHF
>TRBJ1-6|NA|TRBV5-6|16|NA
TGTGCCAGCAGCATAAACACCGGGACCTATAATTCACCCCTCCACTTT
CASSINTGTYNSPLHF
>TRBJ2-3|NA|TRBV27|15|few
TGTGCCAGCAGTTTAAAGCTAGCTCTTCCAGATACGCAGTATTTT
CASSLKLALPDTQYF
>TRBJ2-7|NA|TRBV19|13|few
TGTGCCAGTAGTATCTCGCTGAACTACGAGCAGTACTTC
CASSISLNYEQYF
>TRBJ1-2|NA|TRBV6-1|11|NA
TGTGCCAGCAGTGAGCTGGCAGGGATCTTCTTC
CASSELAGIFF
>TRBJ2-5|TRBD2|TRBV4-1|16|NA
TGCGCCAGCAGCCAAGTGGCTGGGGACTATCGAGAGACCCAGTACTTC
CASSQVAGDYRETQYF
>TRBJ2-1|NA|TRBV24-1|15|NA
TGTGCCACCAGTGATATAGCCGGGTCCTACAATGAGCAGTTCTTC
CATSDIAGSYNEQFF
>TRBJ2-1|TRBD2|TRBV24-1|15|NA
TGTGCCACCAGTGATCCGGGACTAGCTTCCAATGAGCAGTTCTTC
CATSDPGLASNEQFF
>TRBJ2-3|TRBD2|TRBV10-3|17|many
TGTGCCATCAGTGAGCGACTAGCGGGAGTTCTTACAGATACGCAGTATTTT
CAISERLAGVLTDTQYF
>TRBJ2-1|NA|TRBV6-1|13|few
TGTGCCAGCAGTGAAGCGCTTCGGGGAGGGCAGTTCTTC
CASSEALRGGQFF
>TRBJ1-4|NA|TRBV19|15|NA
TGTGCCAGTAGCGGCCAGAGAGCAACTAATGAAAAACTGTTTTTT
CASSGQRATNEKLFF
>TRBJ2-1|TRBD2|TRBV12-3/TRBV12-4|13|NA
TGTGCCAGCTGGCTAGCGGGAGTGGGTGAGCAGTTCTTC
CASWLAGVGEQFF
>TRBJ2-7|NA|TRBV11-2|12|many
TGTGCCAGCAGCTTGAGGGTCTACGAGCAGTACTTC
CASSLRVYEQYF
>TRBJ2-1|NA|TRBV9|14|NA
TGTGCCAGTCAAGGAGGGCCTATCAACAATGAGCAGTTCTTC
CASQGGPINNEQFF
>TRBJ1-3|TRBD1|TRBV7-9|15|few
TGTGCCAGCAGCAGTAACAGGGGGCCAGGAAACACCATATATTTT
CASSSNRGPGNTIYF
>TRBJ2-1|NA|TRBV7-2|13|many
TGTGCCAGCAGCTTGGGCCACTACAATGAGCAGTTCTTC
CASSLGHYNEQFF
>TRBJ1-2|TRBD1|TRBV27|16|few
TGTGCCAGCAGATTTTTTACAGGGGGCGTCGGCTATGGCTACACCTTC
CASRFFTGGVGYGYTF
>TRBJ2-5|NA|TRBV19|14|NA
TGTGCCAGTAGTATGGTGGGGAATCAAGAGACCCAGTACTTC
CASSMVGNQETQYF
>TRBJ1-4|NA|TRBV11-3|13|few
TGTGCCAGCACCCGGACAGTCAATGAAAAACTGTTTTTT
CASTRTVNEKLFF
>TRBJ1-5|NA|TRBV12-5|14|NA
TGTGCTAGTGGTGTCGGACCCCGGGATCAGCCCCAGCATTTT
CASGVGPRDQPQHF
>TRBJ2-7|NA|TRBV5-6|12|few
TGTGCCAGCAGCTGGAGCTCCTACGAGCAGTACTTC
CASSWSSYEQYF
>TRBJ1-2|TRBD1|TRBV5-1|13|NA
TGCGCCAGCTCAGACGACAGGGCCTATGGCTACACCTTC
CASSDDRAYGYTF
>TRBJ2-7|TRBD2|TRBV6-5|16|NA
TGTGCCAGCAGCAGACTAGCGGGAGGGATTTCCTACGAGCAGTACTTC
CASSRLAGGISYEQYF
>TRBJ1-2|TRBD1|TRBV9|15|few
TGTGCCAGCAGCTCTTTTACAGGGGATAACTATGGCTACACCTTC
CASSSFTGDNYGYTF
>TRBJ1-2|NA|TRBV6-1|14|NA
TGTGCCAGCAGTGAATTTTGGCAAAACCGGGGCTACACCTTC
CASSEFWQNRGYTF
>TRBJ1-5|TRBD1|TRBV10-3|16|NA
TGTGCCATCAGTGACCCCGGACAGGGAGGGAGTCAGCCCCAGCATTTT
CAISDPGQGGSQPQHF
>TRBJ2-3|NA|TRBV6-5|16|many
TGTGCCAGCAGTTACACCTATGACTCGGCCCCAGATACGCAGTATTTT
CASSYTYDSAPDTQYF